Listed here are 14 T cell receptor beta chains from one sample, sequenced in a study of blood T cell repertoires in COVID-19. Produced via immunoSEQ multiplex PCR; TCRdb's table is partial and in-frame only. The sample shows more than 95,000 clones, approximately 87% of them seen only once. Sequencing used peripheral blood. Every receptor here comes from a man under 40 with acute or convalescent COVID-19.

The gene calls are TRBV19 and TRBJ1-4; a possible D gene is TRBD1 (6 bases). V lost 3 bases and J lost 6, with 14 bases in between. Germline CDR1 is LNHDA and CDR2 is SQIVND (reference sequence). The CDR3 has 15 residues. The CDR3 bases are TGTGCCAGTAGTATTGGGCAGGGGATCGATGAAAAACTGTTTTTT. The encoded protein is CASSIGQGIDEKLFF. The entire variable domain, with the rest obtained from reference TRBV19 and TRBJ1-4, is as follows: DGGITQSPKYLFRKEGQNVTLSCEQNLNHDAMYWYRQDPGQGLRLIYYSQIVNDFQKGDIAEGYSVSREKKESFPLTVTSAQKNPTAFYLCASSIGQGIDEKLFFGSGTQLSVL.

The J gene is TRBJ2-1, the V gene TRBV10-1; 8 nucleotides line up with TRBD2. Trimming removed 2 bases from V and 5 bases from J; junction bases left unmatched: 8. Looked up from germline, CDR1 is WNHNN and CDR2 is SYGVQD (reference sequence). The CDR3 runs 16 residues. This CDR3 is CASSEQALAVNNEQFF. The DNA for the CDR3 is TGCGCCAGCAGTGAGCAGGCACTAGCGGTAAACAATGAGCAGTTCTTC.

The chain carries TRBV14 and TRBJ1-2, with 10 bases identical to TRBD1. V was pared by 3 bases and J by 5 bases, with 6 bases of the junction left unmatched. The CDR3 is 15 amino acids. Germline lookup yields CDR1 SGHDN and CDR2 FVKESK. CDR3 sequence reads: CASSHDRGRVYGYTF. CDR3 DNA: TGTGCCAGCAGCCACGACAGGGGGCGGGTGTATGGCTACACCTTC.

The chain has TRBV7-9 and TRBJ1-1; 8 bases agree with TRBD1. The germline CDR1 and CDR2 sequences are SEHNR and FQNEAQ (reference sequence). Trimming at V came to 5 bases and at J to 6 bases, leaving 8 bases not matched to a gene. This CDR3 has 14 amino acids. CDR3 sequence reads: CASSLTGGDAEAFF. The CDR3 bases are TGTGCCAGCAGCCTAACAGGGGGTGACGCTGAAGCTTTCTTT.

The chain has TRBV7-9 and TRBJ2-3, with 7 bases identical to TRBD1. Germline values: CDR1 SEHNR, CDR2 FQNEAQ (reference sequence). With V trimmed by 1 base and J by 1 base, 2 bases remained unmatched. This CDR3 region has 15 residues. CDR3 DNA sequence: TGTGCCAGCAGCTTAGAAGGACAGGGCACAGATACGCAGTATTTT. Amino acid sequence: CASSLEGQGTDTQYF.

The chain links TRBV9 to TRBJ1-2; tentatively, D is TRBD1 (6 bases). CDR1 SGDLS and CDR2 YYNGEE come from the germline V gene. The CDR3 runs 16 residues. V was trimmed by 1 base and J by 1 base, leaving 14 bases between them. The chain's CDR3 is CASSVYNTGINYGYTF. The CDR3 DNA follows: TGTGCCAGCAGCGTATACAATACAGGGATTAACTATGGCTACACCTTC.

This rearrangement joins TRBV27 to TRBJ1-2; perhaps TRBD1 as D (6 bases). The CDR3 has 12 amino acids. Trimming took 6 bases from V and 4 from J, leaving 9 bases between them. CDR1 is MNHEY and CDR2 is SMNVEV in the germline V gene (reference sequence). In DNA form, the CDR3 reads TGTGCCAGCAGAGGACAGTCCTATGGCTACACCTTC. Protein product: CASRGQSYGYTF.

This rearrangement joins TRBV12-3 or TRBV12-4 to TRBJ1-2, with a tentative D call TRBD1 (5 bases). The CDR3 is made up of 11 amino acids. The V end was cut by 5 bases, the J end by 5 bases, with 6 bases between. The CDR3 loop is CASSRQYGYTF. In DNA form, the CDR3 reads TGTGCCAGCAGTCGACAGTATGGCTACACCTTC.

V and J are TRBV5-1 and TRBJ2-2; D possibly corresponds to TRBD2 (6 bases). CDR3 length: 16 amino acids. The germline V and J ends were trimmed by 3 bases and 2 bases, with 14 bases remaining between them. Germline-derived CDR1 and CDR2 are SGHRS and YFSETQ. The CDR3 region is CASSYTGTLNTGELFF. CDR3 nucleotide sequence: TGCGCCAGCAGCTACACCGGGACTTTAAACACCGGGGAGCTGTTTTTT.

The J gene is TRBJ1-5, the V gene TRBV19; 7 nucleotides agree with TRBD1. With 6 bases clipped from V and 7 bases from J, the junction kept 9 bases outside the gene matches. Germline CDR1 reads LNHDA; CDR2 reads SQIVND (reference sequence). The CDR3 loop spans 14 amino acids. CDR3 loop: CASSPTGVGQPQHF. The CDR3 nucleotides read TGTGCCAGTAGCCCAACAGGGGTCGGACAGCCCCAGCATTTT.

This sequence joins TRBV30 and TRBJ2-2; TRBD1 matches 8 bases. This CDR3 has 13 amino acids. CDR1 is GTSNPN, CDR2 SVGIG, per germline (reference sequence). The V gene end was trimmed by 0 bases and the J gene end by 6 bases; junction bases not matched to a gene: 0. The CDR3 protein is CAWSVQGAGELFF. CDR3 sequence (DNA): TGTGCCTGGAGTGTACAGGGGGCCGGGGAGCTGTTTTTT.

This sequence joins TRBV9 and TRBJ1-1; D gene unclear. Trimming removed 5 bases from V and 0 bases from J, with 5 bases in between. The CDR3 covers 12 residues. Germline-derived CDR1 and CDR2 are SGDLS and YYNGEE. CDR3 DNA sequence: TGTGCCAGCAGTCCCGTGAACACTGAAGCTTTCTTT. Its protein is CASSPVNTEAFF.

The V and J genes are TRBV5-6 and TRBJ2-7; 10 nucleotides line up with TRBD2. Trimming took 0 bases from V and 6 from J; bases not matched to a gene: 6. This CDR3 spans 15 amino acids. CDR1 SGHDT and CDR2 YYEEEE come from the germline V gene. The CDR3 DNA is TGTGCCAGCAGCTTGGGAGCGGGAGGGCGACGCGAGCAGTACGTC. Residues: CASSLGAGGRREQYV.

V is TRBV5-1 and J is TRBJ2-7; a possible D gene is TRBD2 (6 bases). V was clipped by 7 bases and J by 0 bases, with 11 bases between them. Per the germline V gene, CDR1 is SGHRS and CDR2 is YFSETQ. The CDR3 runs 13 residues. CDR3 nucleotide sequence: TGCGCCAGCGGAGGGGCCTACTCCTACGAGCAGTACTTC. The encoded protein is CASGGAYSYEQYF.